A single sample is the source of the 18 T cell receptor beta chains below, sequenced in a study of cytomegalovirus exposure and HLA in healthy donors. PCR employed 60 Vbeta and 13 Jbeta primers. Clones were sequenced by immunoSEQ multiplex PCR, and TCRdb holds only the in-frame ones, with some missing. The data contain tens of thousands of clones, about four fifths of them singletons. Sequencing used PBMCs. The receptors derive from a woman in her fifties or sixties in good health and CMV-seronegative.

This clone came up a few times. This chain uses TRBV7-9 with TRBJ1-1, with 7 nucleotides matching TRBD1. This CDR3 has 15 amino acids. CDR1 SEHNR and CDR2 FQNEAQ come from the germline V gene (reference sequence). The ends lost 3 bases at V and 5 bases at J; junction bases unmatched: 9. DNA of the CDR3: TGTGCCAGCAGCTTGGGACAGCATCCAAGGACTGAAGCTTTCTTT. It translates to CASSLGQHPRTEAFF.

The chain employs TRBV27 and TRBJ1-4, with D perhaps matching TRBD1 (6 bases). The CDR3 totals 15 residues. The ends were cut back, 5 bases at V and 14 bases at J, with 24 bases in the middle. Germline CDR1 is MNHEY and CDR2 is SMNVEV (reference sequence). The CDR3 DNA reads as TGTGCCAGCAGTCCCCGACAGGACCCCTCGAACCGGCTGTTTTTT. Encoded protein: CASSPRQDPSNRLFF.

This rearrangement joins TRBV20-1 to TRBJ1-2; 11 bases line up with TRBD1. This CDR3 comprises 11 residues. Germline CDR1 reads DFQATT; CDR2 reads SNEGSKA (reference sequence). J gave up 6 bases and V 6 bases, and 0 bases lay outside the gene matches. DNA for the CDR3: TGCAGTGCGGGACAGGGGGATGGCTACACCTTC. It codes for CSAGQGDGYTF.

This chain uses TRBV7-9 with TRBJ1-1; D might be TRBD1 (6 bases). Trimming left V 0 bases short and J 4 bases short, with 6 bases between. The CDR3 spans 13 residues. Looked up from germline, CDR1 is SEHNR and CDR2 is FQNEAQ (reference sequence). The CDR3: CASSLAGATEAFF. Written as DNA, the CDR3 is TGTGCCAGCAGCTTAGCGGGGGCCACTGAAGCTTTCTTT.

This chain links TRBV9 with TRBJ2-1; TRBD2 agrees at 9 bases. The CDR3 contains 16 residues. The germline V gene encodes CDR1 SGDLS and CDR2 YYNGEE. Trimming took 0 bases from V and 6 from J; bases not matched to a gene: 7. CDR3 DNA sequence: TGTGCCAGCAGCGTAGACGGCGGGAGGGTGGGCAATGAGCAGTTCTTC. Translation: CASSVDGGRVGNEQFF. Variable domain in full (rest from reference TRBV9 and TRBJ2-1): DSGVTQTPKHLITATGQRVTLRCSPRSGDLSVYWYQQSLDQGLQFLIQYYNGEERAKGNILERFSAQQFPDLHSELNLSSLELGDSALYFCASSVDGGRVGNEQFFGPGTRLTVL.

The V and J genes are TRBV7-9 and TRBJ2-2; 12 nucleotides line up with TRBD1. Germline V lookup: CDR1 SEHNR, CDR2 FQNEAQ (reference sequence). Trimming cost V 9 bases and J 3 bases; bases outside gene matches: 2. The CDR3 loop spans 14 amino acids. CDR3 sequence (DNA): TGTGCCAGGGGACAGGGGGCGGACACCGGGGAGCTGTTTTTT. It is translated as CARGQGADTGELFF.

This sequence joins TRBV4-3 and TRBJ1-2, with TRBD1 matching 8 bases. Germline V CDR1 and CDR2: LGHNA, YSLEER. V shed 2 bases and J 3 bases; nucleotides not matched to a gene: 2. This CDR3 has 14 amino acids. For the CDR3, the DNA is TGCGCCAGCAGCCAAAACAGGGGGGACTATGGCTACACCTTC. Translating gives CASSQNRGDYGYTF.

This chain joins TRBV4-3 and TRBJ1-4; 9 nucleotides align to TRBD1. CDR1 is LGHNA and CDR2 is YSLEER in the germline V gene. The CDR3 is 14 residues long. V shed 3 bases, J shed 8 bases, and the junction held 4 bases outside the gene matches. This CDR3 is CASSQTGGGEKLFF. The DNA of the CDR3 is TGCGCCAGCAGCCAGACAGGGGGTGGAGAAAAACTGTTTTTT.

The chain links TRBV4-3 to TRBJ1-1; D unresolved. From germline, CDR1 is LGHNA and CDR2 YSLEER. The CDR3 spans 15 residues. Trimming took off 1 base at V and 0 bases at J, with 9 bases between the two ends. CDR3: CASSQAAGMNTEAFF. The CDR3 nucleotides read TGCGCCAGCAGCCAAGCGGCAGGCATGAACACTGAAGCTTTCTTT.

The rearrangement uses TRBV6-6 and TRBJ2-5, with 8 bases matching TRBD1. CDR3 size: 16 residues. Germline V gives CDR1 MNHNY, CDR2 SVGAGI (reference sequence). The J segment lost 4 bases and the V segment lost 0 bases, leaving 7 bases of the junction unmatched. The CDR3 here is CASSYSGRGLRETQYF. CDR3 bases: TGTGCCAGCAGTTACTCCGGCAGGGGGCTTAGAGAGACCCAGTACTTC.

This chain connects TRBV5-1 to TRBJ2-1; TRBD2 agrees at 12 bases. The CDR3 spans 13 residues. Germline CDR1 reads SGHRS; CDR2 reads YFSETQ. The junction had 3 bases not matched to a gene; V was cut back by 7 bases and J by 7 bases. CDR3 bases: TGCGCCAGCGGGACTAGCGGGCCGAATGAGCAGTTCTTC. Amino acid sequence: CASGTSGPNEQFF.

This chain connects TRBV27 to TRBJ2-7; 8 nucleotides line up with TRBD2. V lost 5 bases and J lost 4; bases outside the gene matches: 10. The CDR3 is 15 residues long. Germline V gives CDR1 MNHEY, CDR2 SMNVEV (reference sequence). Here the CDR3 reads CASSPPGTSFYEQYF. The DNA of the CDR3 is TGTGCCAGCAGTCCACCCGGGACTAGTTTTTACGAGCAGTACTTC.

The chain links TRBV4-1 to TRBJ2-1; TRBD2 aligns across 9 bases. The V gene end was trimmed by 0 bases and the J gene end by 2 bases; junction bases not matched to a gene: 11. Looked up from germline, CDR1 is MGHRA and CDR2 is YSYEKL. The CDR3 is made up of 19 amino acids. CDR3 loop: CASSQDKLMVAGAYNEQFF. The CDR3 coding sequence is TGCGCCAGCAGCCAAGATAAGCTTATGGTAGCGGGGGCCTACAATGAGCAGTTCTTC.

The V and J genes are TRBV10-3 and TRBJ2-2; a weak D match, TRBD1 (6 bases). This CDR3 comprises 14 residues. Germline V CDR1 and CDR2: ENHRY, SYGVKD. Trimming took 3 bases from V and 6 from J, leaving 11 bases between them. The CDR3, as DNA: TGTGCCATCAGTGAAGTCAGGGGAGCCGGGGAGCTGTTTTTT. Translating it yields CAISEVRGAGELFF.

The V call is TRBV6-5, the J call TRBJ2-1; D not certain. The CDR3 is 12 amino acids. V lost 7 bases and J lost 5, with 9 bases in between. CDR1 MNHEY and CDR2 SVGAGI come from the germline V gene. The CDR3 spells CASIAVDNEQFF. The CDR3 DNA is TGTGCCAGCATCGCGGTGGACAATGAGCAGTTCTTC.

The genes are TRBV27 and TRBJ2-7, with 11 bases matching TRBD1. This CDR3 has 14 amino acids. Germline values: CDR1 MNHEY, CDR2 SMNVEV (reference sequence). V shed 5 bases, J shed 6 bases, and the junction held 6 bases outside the gene matches. CDR3 amino acids: CASSQDRGHLEQYV. The DNA for the CDR3 is TGTGCCAGCAGTCAGGACAGGGGGCATCTCGAGCAGTACGTC.

This chain connects TRBV13 to TRBJ2-7; tentatively, D is TRBD2 (5 bases). The germline gives CDR1 PRHDT, CDR2 FYEKMQ (reference sequence). The CDR3 is 14 amino acids. Deletions cut 3 bases from V and 0 bases from J, with 9 bases between. CDR3 coding DNA: TGTGCCAGCAGCTTCGGACGGGACTCCTACGAGCAGTACTTC. This gives the protein CASSFGRDSYEQYF.

The chain employs TRBV10-3 and TRBJ1-4, with TRBD1 identical over 7 bases. CDR1 and CDR2 (germline): ENHRY, SYGVKD. The CDR3 extends over 13 amino acids. J lost 5 bases, V lost 11 bases, and 8 bases had no gene match. Here the CDR3 DNA reads TGTGCCGTACGGGACAGTGGAAATGAAAAACTGTTTTTT. Translating it yields CAVRDSGNEKLFF.